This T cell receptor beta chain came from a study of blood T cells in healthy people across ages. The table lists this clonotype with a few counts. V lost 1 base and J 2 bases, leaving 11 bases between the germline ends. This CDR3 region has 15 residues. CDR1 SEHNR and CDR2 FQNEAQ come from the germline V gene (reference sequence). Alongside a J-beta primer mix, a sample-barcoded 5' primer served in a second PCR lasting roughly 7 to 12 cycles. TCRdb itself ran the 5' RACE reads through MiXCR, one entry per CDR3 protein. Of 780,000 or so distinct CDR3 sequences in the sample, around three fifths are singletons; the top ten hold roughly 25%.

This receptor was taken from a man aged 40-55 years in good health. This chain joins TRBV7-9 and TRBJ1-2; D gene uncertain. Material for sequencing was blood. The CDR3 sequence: CASSLEATLNYGYTF. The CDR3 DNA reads TGTGCCAGCAGCTTAGAAGCTACCCTCAACTATGGCTACACCTTC.